Here is one T cell receptor beta chain with its context. Its target is unknown. In germline, CDR1 is MNHEY, CDR2 SMNVEV (reference sequence). V lost 6 bases and J lost 3, with 15 bases in between. The CDR3 consists of 14 residues. PCR or immunohistochemistry showed mismatch repair deficiency in every enrolled patient. The source of the sample is a study of PD-1 blockade in mismatch repair-deficient tumors. At the level of the study: Enrolled about 2012-2016, patients had progressing, pretreated mismatch repair-deficient cancers of over nine types.

Libraries were prepared by immunoSEQ multiplex PCR; TCRdb keeps only in-frame clonotypes and omits some of them. The sample lists about 38,000 clones, around 83% occurring once. Study-wide results and caveats: Tumor-resident clones, often absent from pretreatment blood, expanded after pembrolizumab and then contracted.

The sample here was peripheral blood, taken less than 95 weeks after starting pembrolizumab. The source of this sequence is an adult with mismatch repair-deficient cancer. This chain joins TRBV27 and TRBJ2-7; D is possibly TRBD2 (5 bases). The CDR3 sequence: CASRREKNHYEQYF. CDR3 nucleotides: TGTGCCAGCAGGAGGGAGAAAAACCACTACGAGCAGTACTTC.